This is a list of T cell receptor beta chains from one sample in a study of T cell responses to AZD1222 COVID-19 vaccine. Sequencing was performed with immunoSEQ multiplex PCR; in TCRdb, only in-frame clones are kept and a portion is missing. Among roughly 98,000 clones, just over 90% were seen once, and the ten largest hold approximately 11%. This specimen was peripheral blood, taken on day 0 of AZD1222 vaccination. The source is an adult in good health. The CDR3 runs from the conserved cysteine through the conserved F or W. Each record gives: V gene, clone size, D gene, J gene, CDR3 DNA, CDR3 protein. A D gene is named only where the DNA matches it firmly. Rows may omit the clone size; those that give it use once, few, many or a size class.

>TRBV4-1|.|TRBD1|TRBJ2-2
TGCGCCAGCAGCCAAGATGCAGGGGGCTACACCGGGGAGCTGTTTTTT
CASSQDAGGYTGELFF
>TRBV13|.|.|TRBJ2-2
TGTGCCAGCAGCTTAGCCGGGGAGCTGTTTTTT
CASSLAGELFF
>TRBV24-1|.|TRBD1|TRBJ1-3
TGTGCCACCAGTGAGTTGAGGGACAGGGAATACCCTGGAAACACCATATATTTT
CATSELRDREYPGNTIYF
>TRBV7-2|once|TRBD2|TRBJ2-7
TGTGCCAGCAGCGTTAGCGGGGGCTCCTACGAGCAGTACTTC
CASSVSGGSYEQYF
>TRBV6-1|.|.|TRBJ1-6
TGTGCCAGCAGTGAAGGTCTTTCACCCCTCCACTTT
CASSEGLSPLHF
>TRBV4-2|.|TRBD2|TRBJ2-1
TGTGCCAGCAGCCAAGAACTAGCGGGAAGCTACAATGAGCAGTTCTTC
CASSQELAGSYNEQFF
>TRBV9|once|TRBD1|TRBJ1-2
TGTGCCAGCAGCGTAGAACCACAGGGGGCGCTCAGTTATGGCTACACCTTC
CASSVEPQGALSYGYTF
>TRBV6-5|.|.|TRBJ1-4
TGTGCCAGCAGTTATCCCGTGGGAACTAATGAAAAACTGTTTTTT
CASSYPVGTNEKLFF
>TRBV18|.|.|TRBJ2-2
TGTGCCAGCTCACTATTAGGTGACTCCACCACCGGGGAGCTGTTTTTT
CASSLLGDSTTGELFF
>TRBV6-2/TRBV6-3|medium-sized|.|TRBJ2-7
TGTGCCAGCAGTTACTCCACTAGCAGCGACGAGCAGTACTTC
CASSYSTSSDEQYF
>TRBV5-6|.|.|TRBJ2-7
TGTGCCAGCAGCTTGGCCGGGCACGGCGAGCAGTACTTC
CASSLAGHGEQYF
>TRBV9|.|.|TRBJ2-7
TGTGCCAGCAGCGTACGGTCTGACAGATCCTACGAGCAGTACTTC
CASSVRSDRSYEQYF
>TRBV6-5|.|TRBD1|TRBJ1-1
TGTGCCAGCAGTTACCTGGGACAGGGAAACACTGAAGCTTTCTTT
CASSYLGQGNTEAFF
>TRBV15|.|TRBD1|TRBJ1-5
TGTGCCACCAGCAGTCGACAGGGGGATCAGCCCCAGCATTTT
CATSSRQGDQPQHF
>TRBV30|.|.|TRBJ1-5
TGTGCCTGGAGTGGGAACAATCAGCCCCAGCATTTT
CAWSGNNQPQHF
>TRBV6-5|.|TRBD1|TRBJ2-3
TGTGCCAGCAGTCCCCGGACAGGGGTTACAGATACGCAGTATTTT
CASSPRTGVTDTQYF